These 25 T cell receptor beta chains came from one sample sequenced in a study of shared clonotypes between healthy human individuals. Data came from immunoSEQ multiplex PCR; TCRdb stores just in-frame clones and leaves some out. The sample holds about 560,000 clones, around 81% seen once. Sequences were obtained from PBMCs. These receptors were taken from a woman in her thirties or forties in good health. Some clones in this sample may be carry-over from other donors' samples.

The chain employs TRBV29-1 and TRBJ2-7; unclear D gene. From germline, CDR1 is SQVTM and CDR2 ANQGSEA. The CDR3 is 11 amino acids. V shed 4 bases and J shed 6 bases, with 10 bases lying between them. This chain's CDR3 is CSVVSTLEQYF. CDR3 bases: TGCAGCGTTGTTAGTACCCTCGAGCAGTACTTC.

The J gene is TRBJ1-2, the V gene TRBV6-5; 7 nucleotides match TRBD1. The V and J ends lost 2 bases and 8 bases, in that order; junction bases with no gene match: 11. CDR3 size: 15 residues. Germline V gives CDR1 MNHEY, CDR2 SVGAGI. The CDR3 DNA sequence: TGTGCCAGCAGTTACGATCGAGGCAGGGGGTCGGGCTACACCTTC. It encodes CASSYDRGRGSGYTF.

Comment on this clone: The conserved phenylalanine or tryptophan is not found at the CDR3 terminus, so this likely reflects a read error. The DNA is left out, because the CDR3 cannot be placed on it with certainty; the CDR3 is given as TCRdb lists it. The CDR3 region is CATSRDPNRGLAGV. The chain is built from TRBV15 and TRBJ1-2; the D call TRBD1 from the table was never checked on the DNA. The germline V gene has CDR1 LNHNV and CDR2 YYDKDF (reference sequence). The CDR3 region is 14 residues in length, termini included.

V usage is TRBV28 and J usage is TRBJ1-1, with D unresolved. The V gene's germline CDR1 is MDHEN and CDR2 SYDVKM. The V gene lost 8 bases and the J gene lost 1 base, with 5 bases spanning the gap. The CDR3 extends over 11 amino acids. This chain's CDR3 is CASVGNTEAFF. The CDR3 region has the DNA TGTGCCAGCGTGGGGAACACTGAAGCTTTCTTT.

The V gene is TRBV7-9, the J gene TRBJ2-7, with 8 bases that match TRBD2. With 4 bases clipped from V and 4 bases from J, the junction kept 12 bases outside the gene matches. Germline lookup yields CDR1 SEHNR and CDR2 FQNEAQ (reference sequence). This CDR3 spans 16 amino acids. The CDR3, as DNA: TGTGCCAGCAGCTCATTAGCGGGATCTTTCATATACGAGCAGTACTTC. The encoded protein is CASSSLAGSFIYEQYF. The variable domain in full, completed from reference TRBV7-9 and TRBJ2-7, reads DTGVSQNPRHKITKRGQNVTFRCDPISEHNRLYWYRQTLGQGPEFLTYFQNEAQLEKSRLLSDRFSAERPKGSFSTLEIQRTEQGDSAMYLCASSSLAGSFIYEQYFGPGTRLTVT.

The CDR3, as DNA: TGTGCCAGCAGCTTAGAGGGGCTAGCGGGATGGAACGAGCAGTACTTC. Amino acids: CASSLEGLAGWNEQYF. This chain connects TRBV11-2 to TRBJ2-7; 9 positions match TRBD2. The CDR3 has 16 residues. Losses at the gene ends were 0 bases for V and 5 bases for J; bases not matched to a gene: 8. Germline CDR1 is SGHAT and CDR2 is FQNNGV.

The genes are TRBV7-2 and TRBJ2-7; possible D gene TRBD2, 6 bases. The CDR3 is 13 residues long. Germline assignment: CDR1 SGHTA and CDR2 FQGNSA. V shed 6 bases and J shed 0 bases, with 9 bases lying between them. This CDR3 reads CASRRDGSYEQYF. For the CDR3, the DNA is TGTGCCAGCAGGCGGGACGGCTCCTACGAGCAGTACTTC.

This clone was seen more than once but under ten times. This chain uses TRBV10-2 with TRBJ1-1; D is undetermined. This CDR3 has 15 residues. V gave up 2 bases and J gave up 2 bases, with 12 bases separating them. The germline gives CDR1 WSHSY, CDR2 SAAADI. The CDR3 reads CASSEHGGRNTEAFF. As DNA, the CDR3 is TGCGCCAGCAGTGAGCACGGCGGAAGAAACACTGAAGCTTTCTTT.

V gene TRBV5-1 combines with J gene TRBJ2-5; D assignment may be TRBD1 or TRBD2 (5 bases each). Germline V gene sequence: CDR1 SGHRS, CDR2 YFSETQ. The CDR3 totals 12 residues. V lost 7 bases and J lost 4, with 11 bases in between. DNA of the CDR3: TGCGCCAGCGGACGAGGGACAGAGACCCAGTACTTC. This sequence encodes CASGRGTETQYF.

This clone was seen repeatedly, ten times or more. The J gene is TRBJ2-3, the V gene TRBV30, with a tentative D call TRBD2 (6 bases). The CDR3 spans 13 residues. Trimming cost V 0 bases and J 3 bases, with 7 bases left between them. Germline V gene lookup returns CDR1 GTSNPN and CDR2 SVGIG (reference sequence). The CDR3 here is CAWSVRETDTQYF. In nucleotides, the CDR3 is TGTGCCTGGAGTGTACGGGAGACAGATACGCAGTATTTT.

Regarding this clone: A far larger clone is off by one base, so a read error is likely. Other nucleotide sequences in the sample specify the same CDR3. The chain joins TRBV14 to TRBJ1-1, with no clear D. Germline V gene data show CDR1 as SGHDN and CDR2 as FVKESK. This CDR3 has 15 residues. The ends were cut back, 4 bases at V and 2 bases at J, with 14 bases in the middle. This chain's CDR3 is CASSRDSTPNTEAFF. The DNA for the CDR3 is TGTGCCAGCAGCCGGGATTCTACGCCAAACACTGAAGCTTTCTTT.

The chain employs TRBV30 and TRBJ1-4, with 10 positions matching TRBD1. J gave up 4 bases and V 6 bases, and 5 bases lay outside the gene matches. CDR1 is GTSNPN, CDR2 SVGIG, per germline (reference sequence). The CDR3 has 14 residues. CDR3 amino acids: CACATGGGNEKLFF. The CDR3 nucleotides read TGTGCCTGTGCGACAGGGGGCGGTAATGAAAAACTGTTTTTT.

This sequence joins TRBV5-1 and TRBJ1-4; no firm D call. CDR1 is SGHRS, CDR2 YFSETQ, per germline. This CDR3 has 19 residues. The ends were cut back, 0 bases at V and 0 bases at J, with 18 bases in the middle. The CDR3 region has the DNA TGCGCCAGCAGCTTGGGTCAGGTGCCCACTTTCACAACTAATGAAAAACTGTTTTTT. This translates into CASSLGQVPTFTTNEKLFF.

V gene TRBV7-6 combines with J gene TRBJ2-5, with a tentative D call TRBD2 (5 bases). The J call may be incorrect, as the DNA end agrees better with TRBJ2-7. CDR1 SGHVS and CDR2 FNYEAQ come from the germline V gene. The CDR3 loop spans 15 amino acids. The CDR3 loop is CASSFEADSLYEQYF. The DNA for the CDR3 is TGTGCCAGCAGCTTTGAGGCGGACTCCCTCTACGAGCAGTACTTC.

This clone was recorded only once. This sample includes further DNA sequences coding for the same CDR3. The chain carries TRBV5-4 and TRBJ1-1; 9 bases line up with TRBD1. CDR1 is SGHNT and CDR2 is YYREEE in the germline V gene (reference sequence). Trimming removed 0 bases from V and 3 bases from J; junction bases left unmatched: 6. This CDR3 has 16 amino acids. In DNA, the CDR3 is TGTGCCAGCAGCTTGGGGACAGGGGTCGAAGACACTGAAGCTTTCTTT. Translating it yields CASSLGTGVEDTEAFF.

V gene TRBV5-1 combines with J gene TRBJ2-3; TRBD2 aligns across 9 bases. The CDR3 has 16 amino acids. Trimming at V came to 0 bases and at J to 7 bases, leaving 9 bases not matched to a gene. Germline V CDR1 and CDR2: SGHRS, YFSETQ. In nucleotides, the CDR3 is TGCGCCAGCAGCTTGGAGGGTAGCGGGAGCGTAAATACGCAGTATTTT. This gives the protein CASSLEGSGSVNTQYF.

The genes are TRBV5-4 and TRBJ2-3, with TRBD2 identical over 7 bases. V shed 4 bases, J shed 1 base, and the junction held 6 bases outside the gene matches. From germline, CDR1 is SGHNT and CDR2 YYREEE (reference sequence). The CDR3 length is 15 residues. CDR3 sequence reads: CASSQTSLGTDTQYF. The DNA for the CDR3 is TGTGCCAGCAGCCAGACTAGCCTCGGCACAGATACGCAGTATTTT.

The V gene is TRBV9, the J gene TRBJ2-3, with TRBD1 matching over 8 bases. Germline lookup yields CDR1 SGDLS and CDR2 YYNGEE. The V segment lost 3 bases and the J segment 4 bases; nucleotides outside the gene matches: 10. CDR3 length: 16 amino acids. The CDR3 nucleotides are TGTGCCAGCAGCGCCCCAGGGGGCCTTTTCCCAGATACGCAGTATTTT. Translation: CASSAPGGLFPDTQYF.

The chain joins TRBV5-5 to TRBJ2-3, with 9 bases identical to TRBD1. Germline loops: CDR1 SGHKS, CDR2 YYEKEE (reference sequence). V trimming: 4 bases; J trimming: 6 bases; junction bases outside the gene matches: 12. The CDR3 loop spans 16 amino acids. The CDR3 region is CASSKAQGQGADTQYF. The CDR3 DNA follows: TGTGCCAGCAGCAAAGCCCAGGGACAGGGTGCCGATACGCAGTATTTT.

V is TRBV1 and J is TRBJ1-5. TRBV1 constitutes a pseudogene. This CDR3 region has 17 residues. CDR3 region: CTSSQGGGRPSNQPQHF. For the CDR3, the DNA is TGCACCAGCAGCCAAGGAGGGGGGCGCCCTAGCAATCAGCCCCAGCATTTT.

This chain links TRBV30 with TRBJ2-5; D is undetermined. The CDR3 covers 12 residues. Trimming removed 2 bases from V and 5 bases from J, with 9 bases in between. Germline V gene sequence: CDR1 GTSNPN, CDR2 SVGIG (reference sequence). The CDR3 spells CAWSSVRETQYF. CDR3 sequence (DNA): TGTGCCTGGAGTAGTGTTCGGGAGACCCAGTACTTC.

The chain links TRBV7-6 to TRBJ2-1; no reliable D call. This CDR3 is built from 17 residues. The ends were cut back, 5 bases at V and 3 bases at J, with 20 bases in the middle. Germline-derived CDR1 and CDR2 are SGHVS and FNYEAQ. CDR3 sequence reads: CASSPGGAGENYNEQFF. The CDR3 nucleotides read TGTGCCAGCAGCCCAGGTGGTGCAGGCGAAAACTACAATGAGCAGTTCTTC.

This chain connects TRBV7-9 to TRBJ2-5, with a tentative D call TRBD1 (6 bases). Per germline, CDR1 SEHNR and CDR2 FQNEAQ (reference sequence). Trimming took 5 bases from V and 4 from J, leaving 14 bases between them. The length of the CDR3 is 14 residues. The CDR3 coding sequence is TGTGCCAGCAGCCCCCCTACAGGGAGAGAGACCCAGTACTTC. Translation gives CASSPPTGRETQYF.

V gene TRBV5-4 combines with J gene TRBJ1-4; TRBD1 aligns across 9 bases. CDR3 length: 17 residues. CDR1 and CDR2 (germline): SGHNT, YYREEE (reference sequence). V shed 1 base, J shed 7 bases, and the junction held 11 bases outside the gene matches. The CDR3 is CASSLFGQGTLSEKLFF. Here the CDR3 DNA reads TGTGCCAGCAGCTTGTTTGGACAGGGGACTCTAAGTGAAAAACTGTTTTTT.

The chain combines TRBV7-3 with TRBJ2-2; 7 positions match TRBD2. This CDR3 spans 15 amino acids. The J segment lost 5 bases and the V segment lost 2 bases, leaving 5 bases of the junction unmatched. Germline CDR1 and CDR2: SGHTA and FQGTGA. The CDR3 reads CASSLAGVGTGELFF. In DNA form, the CDR3 reads TGTGCCAGCAGCTTAGCGGGAGTAGGGACCGGGGAGCTGTTTTTT.